This TCR beta chain was recorded in a study of blood T cells in healthy people across ages. From germline, CDR1 is LGHNA and CDR2 YSLEER. The CDR3 is made up of 15 amino acids. After removal of 6 bases from V and 4 bases from J, the junction contained 8 bases not matched to a gene. Combining a sample-barcoded 5' primer with a J-beta primer mix, a second PCR ran for about 6 to 12 cycles. TCRdb re-called the 5' RACE reads through MiXCR, storing one row per CDR3 protein. The sample includes under 750,000 distinct CDR3 sequences, 45% to 55% of them seen just once. Staff drew 9 to 10 milliliters of peripheral blood from each donor.

The receptor comes from a man older than 75 in good health. The sequencing sample was made of blood. The rearrangement joins TRBV4-3 to TRBJ2-1; 8 bases map to TRBD1. CDR3 loop: CASSGGQGPYNEQFF. The CDR3 nucleotides read TGCGCCAGCAGTGGAGGACAGGGACCGTACAATGAGCAGTTCTTC.